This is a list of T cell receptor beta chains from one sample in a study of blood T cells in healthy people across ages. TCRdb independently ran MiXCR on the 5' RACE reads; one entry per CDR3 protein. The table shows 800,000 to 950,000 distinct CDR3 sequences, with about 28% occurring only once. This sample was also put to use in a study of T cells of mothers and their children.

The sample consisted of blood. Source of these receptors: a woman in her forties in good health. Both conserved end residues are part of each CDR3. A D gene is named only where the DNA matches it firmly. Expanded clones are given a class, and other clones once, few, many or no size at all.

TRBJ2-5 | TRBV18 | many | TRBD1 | CASSSDRAETQYF | TGTGCCAGCAGCTCGGACAGGGCCGAGACCCAGTACTTC
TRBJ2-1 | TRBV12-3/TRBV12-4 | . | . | CASSLTGGGDNEQFF | TGTGCCAGCAGTCTAACTGGTGGTGGGGACAATGAGCAGTTCTTC
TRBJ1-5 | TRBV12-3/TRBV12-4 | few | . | CASSSGAHQPQHF | TGTGCCAGCAGTTCAGGGGCGCATCAGCCCCAGCATTTT
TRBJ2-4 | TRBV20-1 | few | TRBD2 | CSARINSGGLENIQYF | TGCAGTGCTAGGATAAATAGCGGGGGCCTGGAAAACATTCAGTACTTC
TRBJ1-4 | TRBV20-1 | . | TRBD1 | CSASLWDSNEKLFF | TGCAGTGCCAGCCTATGGGACAGTAATGAAAAACTGTTTTTT
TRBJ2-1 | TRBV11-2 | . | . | CASSVGSGDISYNGQFF | TGTGCCAGCAGCGTCGGCTCAGGGGATATCTCCTACAATGGGCAGTTCTTC
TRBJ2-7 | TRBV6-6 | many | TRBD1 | CASSDAGTATYEQYF | TGTGCCAGCAGTGACGCCGGGACAGCAACCTACGAGCAGTACTTC
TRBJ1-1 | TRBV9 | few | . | CASSPYGGMNTEAFF | TGTGCCAGCAGCCCCTATGGGGGCATGAACACTGAAGCTTTCTTT
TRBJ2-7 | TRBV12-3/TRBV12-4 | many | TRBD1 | CATLRDRGSYEQYF | TGTGCCACCCTTAGGGACAGAGGTTCCTACGAGCAGTACTTC
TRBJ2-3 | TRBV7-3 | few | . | CASSFLGSGTDTQYF | TGTGCCAGCAGCTTCCTCGGGTCCGGCACAGATACGCAGTATTTT
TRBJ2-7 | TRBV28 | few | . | CASSSRQYGAYEQYF | TGTGCCAGCAGTTCCCGTCAATACGGGGCCTACGAGCAGTACTTC
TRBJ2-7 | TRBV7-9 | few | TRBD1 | CASSSRDRFYEQYF | TGTGCCAGCAGCTCAAGGGACAGGTTCTACGAGCAGTACTTC
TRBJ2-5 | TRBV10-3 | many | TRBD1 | CAISATGGMETQYF | TGTGCCATCAGTGCGACAGGGGGTATGGAGACCCAGTACTTC
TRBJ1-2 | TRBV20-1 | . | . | CSALTNQGYGYTF | TGCAGTGCGCTAACCAACCAGGGTTATGGCTACACCTTC
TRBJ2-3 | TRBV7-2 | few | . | CASSLAGSEGTDTQYF | TGTGCCAGCAGCTTAGCCGGATCAGAGGGCACAGATACGCAGTATTTT
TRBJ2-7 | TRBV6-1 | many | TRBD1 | CASREGTGGDEQYF | TGTGCCAGCAGGGAGGGGACAGGGGGCGACGAGCAGTACTTC
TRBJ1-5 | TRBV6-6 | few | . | CASSYSGGTNQPQHF | TGTGCCAGCAGTTACTCCGGGGGTACAAATCAGCCCCAGCATTTT
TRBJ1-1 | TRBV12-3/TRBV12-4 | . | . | CASVGGRKNTEAFF | TGTGCCAGCGTTGGCGGGAGAAAGAACACTGAAGCTTTCTTT
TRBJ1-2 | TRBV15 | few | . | CATSRDRVGYGYTF | TGTGCCACCAGCAGAGATCGAGTCGGCTATGGCTACACCTTC
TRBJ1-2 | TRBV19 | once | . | CASRPGGGNYGYTF | TGTGCCAGCCGCCCCGGGGGCGGTAACTATGGCTACACCTTC
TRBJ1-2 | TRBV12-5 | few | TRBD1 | CASGLVTDRTSNYGYTF | TGTGCTAGTGGTTTGGTAACGGACAGGACGTCTAACTATGGCTACACCTTC
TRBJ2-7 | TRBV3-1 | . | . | CASSQTSSTSEQYF | TGTGCCAGCAGCCAAACGTCCAGCACCTCCGAGCAGTACTTC
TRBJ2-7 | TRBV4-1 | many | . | CASSQVGQYYEQYF | TGCGCCAGCAGCCAAGTCGGGCAGTACTACGAGCAGTACTTC
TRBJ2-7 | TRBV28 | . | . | CASSSAVREQYF | TGTGCCAGCAGTTCAGCGGTCCGCGAGCAGTACTTC
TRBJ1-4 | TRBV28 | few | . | CASSLLGARGEKLFF | TGTGCCAGCAGTTTACTGGGGGCGAGAGGTGAAAAACTGTTTTTT
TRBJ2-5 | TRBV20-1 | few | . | CSARKRSGSRNEQYF | TGCAGTGCTAGGAAGAGGAGTGGGAGCCGGAATGAGCAGTACTTC
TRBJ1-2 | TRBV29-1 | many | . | CSVSMLDGYTF | TGCAGCGTTAGTATGTTGGATGGCTACACCTTC
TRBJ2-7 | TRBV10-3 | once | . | CAAQFVYEQYF | TGTGCCGCTCAGTTTGTCTACGAGCAGTACTTC
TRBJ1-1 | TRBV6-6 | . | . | CASSPRDTTEAFF | TGTGCCAGCAGTCCCCGGGACACCACTGAAGCTTTCTTT
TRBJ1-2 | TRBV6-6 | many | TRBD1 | CASSYTWDSDYGYTF | TGTGCCAGCAGTTACACATGGGACAGCGATTATGGCTACACCTTC
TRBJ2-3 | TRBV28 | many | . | CASSPPISSTDTQYF | TGTGCCAGCAGTCCTCCGATTTCAAGCACAGATACGCAGTATTTT
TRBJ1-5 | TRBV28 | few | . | CASTVRAKPQHF | TGTGCCAGCACTGTCAGGGCAAAGCCCCAGCATTTT
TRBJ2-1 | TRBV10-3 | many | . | CAINPGQKPDNEQFF | TGTGCCATCAACCCGGGACAAAAGCCCGACAATGAGCAGTTCTTC
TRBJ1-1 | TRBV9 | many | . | CASSVRTENTEAFF | TGTGCCAGCTCCGTCCGGACAGAGAACACTGAAGCTTTCTTT
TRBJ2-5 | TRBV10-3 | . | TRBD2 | CAIGGLAGLQGETQYF | TGTGCCATTGGCGGGCTAGCGGGGCTCCAGGGAGAGACCCAGTACTTC
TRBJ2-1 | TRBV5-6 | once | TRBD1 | CASNTAGIGTGTFF | TGTGCCAGCAATACCGCGGGGATAGGGACAGGGACGTTCTTC
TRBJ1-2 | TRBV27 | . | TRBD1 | CASSLSQQGLGYGYTF | TGTGCCAGCAGTTTAAGCCAACAGGGGTTGGGCTATGGCTACACCTTC
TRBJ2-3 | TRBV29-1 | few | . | CSVAQGEDTDTQYF | TGCAGCGTTGCCCAGGGTGAGGACACAGATACGCAGTATTTT
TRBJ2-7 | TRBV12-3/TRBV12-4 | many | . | CASSPRYRVSDEQYF | TGTGCCAGCAGTCCCCGGTACAGGGTATCGGACGAGCAGTACTTC
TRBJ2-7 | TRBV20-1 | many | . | CSARGAGYEQYF | TGCAGTGCTAGAGGAGCGGGTTACGAGCAGTACTTC
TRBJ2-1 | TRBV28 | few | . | CASFPGAGASYNEQFF | TGTGCCAGCTTCCCCGGAGCGGGTGCGTCCTACAATGAGCAGTTCTTC
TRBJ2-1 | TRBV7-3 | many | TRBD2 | CASTRGSGDNEQFF | TGTGCCAGCACCCGGGGTAGCGGGGACAATGAGCAGTTCTTC
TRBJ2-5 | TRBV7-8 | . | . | CASSFDRQADQETQYF | TGTGCCAGCAGCTTTGATAGGCAGGCCGACCAAGAGACCCAGTACTTC
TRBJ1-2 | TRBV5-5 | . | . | CASSFGGLSTGGYTF | TGTGCCAGCAGCTTTGGTGGCCTCTCGACCGGAGGCTACACCTTC
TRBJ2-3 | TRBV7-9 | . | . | CASSLGSGSGTDTQYF | TGTGCCAGCAGCTTAGGATCGGGCTCCGGCACAGATACGCAGTATTTT
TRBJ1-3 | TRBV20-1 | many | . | CSAANGGSGNTIYF | TGCAGTGCTGCCAATGGGGGCTCTGGAAACACCATATATTTT
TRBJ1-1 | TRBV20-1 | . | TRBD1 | CSPGNRGGNTEAFF | TGCAGCCCCGGGAACAGGGGCGGGAACACTGAGGCTTTCTTT
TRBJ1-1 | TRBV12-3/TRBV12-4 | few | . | CASIRSTEAFF | TGTGCCAGCATAAGAAGCACTGAAGCTTTCTTT
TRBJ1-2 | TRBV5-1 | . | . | CASSDSTGLGYGYTF | TGCGCCAGCAGCGATTCAACGGGTCTCGGCTATGGCTACACCTTC
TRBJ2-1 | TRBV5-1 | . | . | CASSFDGLAALSNEQFF | TGCGCCAGCAGCTTCGACGGGCTAGCTGCCCTTAGCAATGAGCAGTTCTTC
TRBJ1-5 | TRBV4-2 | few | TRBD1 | CASSQDSPGGIGQPQHF | TGTGCCAGCAGCCAAGACTCCCCAGGGGGCATCGGGCAGCCCCAGCATTTT
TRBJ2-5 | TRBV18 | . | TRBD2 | CASSLSGTSGNNEQYF | TGTGCCAGCTCACTCTCCGGGACTAGCGGCAACAATGAGCAGTACTTC
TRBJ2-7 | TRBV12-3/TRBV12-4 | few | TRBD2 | CASNSGGGYEQYF | TGTGCCAGCAATTCGGGGGGGGGCTACGAGCAGTACTTC
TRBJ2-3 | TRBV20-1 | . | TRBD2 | CSRTGGSTDTQYF | TGCAGTCGGACGGGGGGAAGCACAGATACGCAGTATTTT
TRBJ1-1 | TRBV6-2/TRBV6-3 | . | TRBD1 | CASSDWTGSLQAFF | TGTGCCAGCAGTGACTGGACAGGGAGCCTTCAAGCTTTCTTT
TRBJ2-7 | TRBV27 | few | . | CASSPGPVGYEQYF | TGTGCCAGCAGTCCGGGGCCCGTTGGGTACGAGCAGTACTTC
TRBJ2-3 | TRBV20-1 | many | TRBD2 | CSASTWLRSGSNTDTQYF | TGCAGTGCTAGCACATGGCTTCGGAGCGGGAGCAACACAGATACGCAGTATTTT